These 31 T cell receptor beta chains share one sample of origin, sequenced in a study of regulatory T cells in long-lasting Graves disease. Arm-PCR of CDR3 regions with iRepertoire HTBI primers generated TCR beta libraries. TCRdb processed the multiplex PCR reads anew with MiXCR; each CDR3 protein has one entry. This sample yields roughly 490,000 distinct CDR3 sequences, of which around a fifth are seen a single time; around 13% belongs to the top ten. Time point of the sample: persistent/refractory GD, antithyroid drugs over 5 years with positive TRAb. From RNA extracted from PBMCs, the TCR library was made. Source: peripheral blood mononuclear cells (PBMCs), taken when the disease was refractory, from a patient treated with antithyroid drugs. Receptor source: a female donor with Graves disease.

The gene calls are TRBV7-8 and TRBJ2-6, with D perhaps TRBD1 or TRBD2 (6 bases each). Between the trimmed V and J ends, which lost 5 bases and 4 bases, there was a span of 24 bases. The CDR3 has 19 amino acids. Germline loops: CDR1 SGHVS, CDR2 FQNEAQ. CDR3 DNA sequence: TGTGCCAGCAGCCTAGTATGGGGGGCCTCCATGGCCGGGGCCAACGTCCTGACTTTC. Protein: CASSLVWGASMAGANVLTF.

The sample holds many counts of this clonotype. The chain has TRBV27 and TRBJ2-5; TRBD1 matches 8 bases. This CDR3 has 13 residues. The V segment lost 4 bases and the J segment 3 bases; nucleotides outside the gene matches: 1. Germline V CDR1 and CDR2: MNHEY, SMNVEV (reference sequence). The CDR3 reads CASSSTGEETQYF. The CDR3, as DNA: TGTGCCAGCAGTTCGACAGGGGAAGAGACCCAGTACTTC.

This sequence joins TRBV4-1 and TRBJ2-7; possibly TRBD1 for D (7 bases). Deletions cut 4 bases from V and 3 bases from J, with 16 bases between. CDR3 size: 15 residues. The germline V gene has CDR1 MGHRA and CDR2 YSYEKL. CDR3 in amino acids: CASSLRTGGGYEQYF. The DNA of the CDR3 is TGCGCCAGCAGCCTGCGGACAGGAGGGGGCTACGAGCAGTACTTC.

This clonotype was counted only a few times. The chain couples TRBV30 to TRBJ2-7; 12 bases fit TRBD2. The CDR3 contains 15 residues. The junction had 5 bases not matched to a gene; V was cut back by 4 bases and J by 1 base. Germline-derived CDR1 and CDR2 are GTSNPN and SVGIG (reference sequence). CDR3 protein: CAWKRGLAGSYEQYF. CDR3 DNA: TGTGCCTGGAAACGTGGACTAGCGGGATCCTACGAGCAGTACTTC.

This chain connects TRBV4-1 to TRBJ1-5, with TRBD1 matching 9 bases. The trim removed 4 bases at V and 9 bases at J, leaving 16 bases unmatched. In germline, CDR1 is MGHRA, CDR2 YSYEKL. There are 17 residues in the CDR3. CDR3 protein: CASSLGQGKLGGRPQHF. CDR3 coding DNA: TGCGCCAGCAGCCTCGGACAGGGGAAGCTAGGAGGTCGGCCCCAGCATTTT.

Of note for this clonotype: A far larger clone is one nucleotide away, so this likely arose from a read error. The chain has TRBV7-9 and TRBJ2-2; D is uncertain. Germline CDR1 SEHNR, CDR2 FQNEAQ (reference sequence). V shed 5 bases and J shed 4 bases, with 5 bases lying between them. This CDR3 region has 12 residues. CDR3 in amino acids: CASSTSTGELFF. The CDR3 DNA is TGTGCCAGCAGCACAAGCACCGGGGAGCTGTTTTTT.

This chain uses TRBV5-1 with TRBJ2-1, with D tentatively TRBD1 (6 bases). Germline V gene data show CDR1 as SGHRS and CDR2 as YFSETQ. This CDR3 has 14 amino acids. V gave up 4 bases and J gave up 9 bases, with 17 bases separating them. The CDR3 reads CASSRDTIRGEQFF. The CDR3 coding sequence is TGCGCCAGCAGCCGGGACACCATCCGGGGTGAGCAGTTCTTC.

This clonotype was counted at least ten times. V usage is TRBV6-5 and J usage is TRBJ2-7, with a tentative D call TRBD1 (6 bases). The germline V and J ends were trimmed by 2 bases and 3 bases, with 11 bases remaining between them. Looked up from germline, CDR1 is MNHEY and CDR2 is SVGAGI. This CDR3 is 14 amino acids long. In nucleotides, the CDR3 is TGTGCCAGCAGTTACAGGCAGGGGAACTACGAGCAGTACTTC. Translation: CASSYRQGNYEQYF.

This clonotype has at least ten counts. The chain has TRBV13 and TRBJ2-7; TRBD1 matches at 7 bases. The germline V gene encodes CDR1 PRHDT and CDR2 FYEKMQ (reference sequence). The CDR3 consists of 16 residues. V lost 5 bases to trimming and J lost 2 bases; unmatched junction nucleotides: 12. In DNA form, the CDR3 reads TGTGCCAGCAGCGTCAGCCGGGACAGCGGACCCTACGAGCAGTACTTC. Its protein is CASSVSRDSGPYEQYF.

This chain links TRBV6-1 with TRBJ1-1; D is unresolved. This CDR3 has 13 amino acids. CDR1 is MNHNS and CDR2 is SASEGT in the germline V gene. V gave up 7 bases and J gave up 4 bases, with 13 bases separating them. The CDR3 reads CASTRGSITEAFF. Here the CDR3 DNA reads TGTGCCAGCACCCGGGGTAGTATCACTGAAGCTTTCTTT.

This chain uses TRBV14 with TRBJ2-3; no firm D call. This CDR3 is 14 amino acids long. The V gene's germline CDR1 is SGHDN and CDR2 FVKESK. V gave up 5 bases and J gave up 0 bases, with 9 bases separating them. The CDR3 region has the DNA TGTGCCAGCAGCTTTGGACCAAGCACAGATACGCAGTATTTT. This encodes CASSFGPSTDTQYF.

The chain joins TRBV5-5 to TRBJ1-6, with no clear D. The V end lost 7 bases, the J end lost 10 bases, and 21 bases lay between the germline ends. The germline V gene encodes CDR1 SGHKS and CDR2 YYEKEE (reference sequence). The CDR3 loop spans 15 amino acids. In DNA form, the CDR3 reads TGTGCCAGCGGGTCTTTGAGGGAACGTTACTCACCCCTCCACTTT. Translation gives CASGSLRERYSPLHF.

V is TRBV12-3 or TRBV12-4 and J is TRBJ1-2; D ambiguous. V lost 0 bases to trimming and J lost 0 bases, with 8 bases between them. The CDR3 consists of 15 residues. The CDR3 loop reads CASSLAGSANYGYTF. The CDR3 DNA follows: TGTGCCAGCAGTTTAGCGGGGTCAGCTAACTATGGCTACACCTTC.

The table lists this clonotype with a few counts. The chain combines TRBV12-3 or TRBV12-4 with TRBJ2-5, with a possible D match to TRBD2 (6 bases). Between the trimmed V and J ends, which lost 6 bases and 5 bases, there was a span of 10 bases. The CDR3 is made up of 12 amino acids. In DNA, the CDR3 is TGTGCCAGCAGAGGGGAGGCGGAGACCCAGTACTTC. Translated, it gives CASRGEAETQYF.

This chain links TRBV9 with TRBJ1-1, with a weak D call TRBD1 (6 bases). In germline, CDR1 is SGDLS, CDR2 YYNGEE. The CDR3 sequence is 15 residues long. V was trimmed by 3 bases and J by 0 bases, leaving 12 bases between them. The CDR3 is CASSAGGHLNTEAFF. The DNA for the CDR3 is TGTGCCAGCAGCGCGGGGGGACATCTGAACACTGAAGCTTTCTTT.

This chain joins TRBV10-3 and TRBJ2-2, with unresolved D. Trimming cost V 0 bases and J 7 bases, with 3 bases left between them. This CDR3 has 12 amino acids. Germline CDR1 ENHRY, CDR2 SYGVKD. CDR3 region: CAISESVGELFF. The DNA of the CDR3 is TGTGCCATCAGTGAGTCGGTCGGGGAGCTGTTTTTT.

The chain combines TRBV12-3 or TRBV12-4 with TRBJ2-1; the D gene is possibly TRBD2 (6 bases). This CDR3 region has 15 residues. V was clipped by 5 bases and J by 9 bases, with 20 bases between them. The CDR3 region has the DNA TGTGCCAGCAGTGCATCTAGCGCTCGGGCGGGTGAGCAGTTCTTC. It specifies CASSASSARAGEQFF.

This clonotype showed up many times. At one boundary the junction diverges from the germline segment, which might be a read error. J is TRBJ1-2 and V is TRBV7-3; 7 nucleotides agree with TRBD1. This CDR3 is built from 17 residues. Germline V lookup: CDR1 SGHTA, CDR2 FQGTGA. CDR3: CASSAGIGTAIPSLLSF. The DNA of the CDR3 is TGTGCCAGCAGCGCAGGAATTGGGACAGCGATTCCGTCCCTCCTTTCCTTC.

This chain joins TRBV30 and TRBJ1-5; 7 bases are shared with TRBD1. Germline CDR1 is GTSNPN and CDR2 is SVGIG (reference sequence). This CDR3 spans 13 amino acids. J lost 4 bases, V lost 3 bases, and 3 bases had no gene match. CDR3 protein: CAWREQGNQPQHF. CDR3 in DNA: TGTGCCTGGAGGGAACAGGGGAATCAGCCCCAGCATTTT.

This clonotype was counted a few times. The chain combines TRBV2 with TRBJ2-1; 9 nucleotides line up with TRBD2. Trimming at V came to 4 bases and at J to 4 bases, leaving 5 bases not matched to a gene. Germline loops: CDR1 SNHLY, CDR2 FYNNEI. CDR3 length: 15 residues. In nucleotides, the CDR3 is TGTGCCAGCAGTGTGCGGGGGGGAACTTACAATGAGCAGTTCTTC. This codes for CASSVRGGTYNEQFF.

The chain joins TRBV29-1 to TRBJ2-2; D is undetermined. Germline lookup yields CDR1 SQVTM and CDR2 ANQGSEA. CDR3 size: 11 residues. V was trimmed by 7 bases and J by 4 bases, leaving 7 bases between them. DNA for the CDR3: TGCAGCGGGGCCAGCACCGGGGAGCTGTTTTTT. Translating it yields CSGASTGELFF.

This clonotype was detected only a few times. The rearrangement links TRBV6-1 to TRBJ2-2, with 9 nucleotides matching TRBD1. Germline V gene lookup returns CDR1 MNHNS and CDR2 SASEGT. The trim removed 4 bases at V and 5 bases at J, leaving 8 bases unmatched. The CDR3 has 16 amino acids. Written as DNA, the CDR3 is TGTGCCAGCAGTGGTCCTACAGGGGGCGAAACCGGGGAGCTGTTTTTT. Its protein product is CASSGPTGGETGELFF.

This clonotype was seen only a few times. The chain links TRBV7-6 to TRBJ2-7; D perhaps matches TRBD2 (7 bases). Germline-derived CDR1 and CDR2 are SGHVS and FNYEAQ. The CDR3 covers 14 residues. V was trimmed by 4 bases and J by 4 bases, leaving 14 bases between them. CDR3 sequence: CASSSGRGRYEQYF. The CDR3 DNA follows: TGTGCCAGCAGCTCTGGGAGGGGGAGGTACGAGCAGTACTTC.

This chain connects TRBV19 to TRBJ2-4; TRBD1 matches at 7 bases. CDR1 is LNHDA, CDR2 SQIVND, per germline (reference sequence). CDR3 length equals 15 residues. The V and J ends lost 3 bases and 1 base, in that order; junction bases with no gene match: 3. CDR3 in DNA: TGTGCCAGTAGTATCGGGACAGCCGCCAAAAACATTCAGTACTTC. Encoded protein: CASSIGTAAKNIQYF.

This chain joins TRBV3-1 and TRBJ1-2, with a tentative D call TRBD1 (5 bases). CDR3 size: 13 residues. Per the germline V gene, CDR1 is LGHDT and CDR2 is YNNKEL (reference sequence). Between the trimmed V and J ends, which lost 4 bases and 4 bases, there was a span of 10 bases. The CDR3 DNA follows: TGTGCCAGCAGCCGCGGGGCATTCTATGGCTACACCTTC. Its translation is CASSRGAFYGYTF.

Concerning this clonotype: The junction does not match germline at one end; this may be a read error. The rearrangement joins TRBV28 to TRBJ1-2; 8 nucleotides agree with TRBD1. The germline gives CDR1 MDHEN, CDR2 SYDVKM. This CDR3 spans 12 amino acids. CDR3 protein: CVSSLGTGGDTF. CDR3 DNA sequence: TGTGTCAGCAGCTTGGGCACAGGGGGTGACACCTTC.

The V call is TRBV3-1, the J call TRBJ1-1; the D gene is possibly TRBD1 (6 bases). There are 13 residues in the CDR3. The V and J ends lost 6 bases and 10 bases respectively, with 18 bases between them. Germline V gene sequence: CDR1 LGHDT, CDR2 YNNKEL (reference sequence). The CDR3 loop reads CASRGLAGEIAFF. Written as DNA, the CDR3 is TGTGCCAGCAGGGGCTTGGCAGGGGAAATAGCTTTCTTT.

This clonotype appeared a few times. The V gene is TRBV11-2, the J gene TRBJ2-3; D unresolved. Germline loops: CDR1 SGHAT, CDR2 FQNNGV. V was shortened by 4 bases and J by 2 bases, with 7 bases between the two germline ends. The CDR3 spans 13 residues. CDR3 residues: CASSYRPTDTQYF. DNA of the CDR3: TGTGCCAGCAGCTACAGACCCACAGATACGCAGTATTTT.

This rearrangement joins TRBV5-6 to TRBJ2-2; D unresolved. The germline V gene has CDR1 SGHDT and CDR2 YYEEEE. The CDR3 consists of 14 residues. The V gene lost 5 bases and the J gene lost 4 bases, with 12 bases spanning the gap. The CDR3 region is CASREAGLTGELFF. The CDR3 DNA follows: TGTGCCAGCAGGGAAGCAGGTCTCACCGGGGAGCTGTTTTTT. The complete variable domain, with remaining parts taken from reference TRBV5-6 and TRBJ2-2, reads DAGVTQSPTHLIKTRGQQVTLRCSPKSGHDTVSWYQQALGQGPQFIFQYYEEEERQRGNFPDRFSGHQFPNYSSELNVNALLLGDSALYLCASREAGLTGELFFGEGSRLTVL.

This chain uses TRBV2 with TRBJ1-1; no clear D gene. The V gene's germline CDR1 is SNHLY and CDR2 FYNNEI. CDR3 length: 11 residues. Trimming removed 7 bases from V and 0 bases from J, with 3 bases in between. CDR3 DNA sequence: TGTGCCAGCACTATGAACACTGAAGCTTTCTTT. Amino acids: CASTMNTEAFF.

The chain combines TRBV7-9 with TRBJ1-4, with D possibly matching TRBD1 (5 bases). V was clipped by 3 bases and J by 6 bases, with 11 bases between them. Germline CDR1 and CDR2: SEHNR and FQNEAQ (reference sequence). CDR3 length: 14 amino acids. In DNA form, the CDR3 reads TGTGCCAGCAGCTTCTTTCAGGGTGATGAAAAACTGTTTTTT. This sequence encodes CASSFFQGDEKLFF.